This TCR beta chain came from a study of control samples from healthy donors and cancer patients. The table came from immunoSEQ multiplex PCR; TCRdb's copy has only in-frame clones and leaves some out. The sample contains 99,000 or so clones, roughly four fifths of which appear only once. Germline CDR1 is MGHRA and CDR2 is YSYEKL. Trimming cost V 3 bases and J 3 bases, with 15 bases left between them. The CDR3 runs 15 residues. J is TRBJ2-7 and V is TRBV4-1, with D tentatively TRBD1 or TRBD2 (5 bases each). Sequenced material: blood. The clonotype comes from a man between 60 and 70 years old in good health. The CDR3 DNA follows: TGCGCCAGCAGCCATTACGGGACGGCGGACTACGAGCAGTACTTC. It encodes CASSHYGTADYEQYF.